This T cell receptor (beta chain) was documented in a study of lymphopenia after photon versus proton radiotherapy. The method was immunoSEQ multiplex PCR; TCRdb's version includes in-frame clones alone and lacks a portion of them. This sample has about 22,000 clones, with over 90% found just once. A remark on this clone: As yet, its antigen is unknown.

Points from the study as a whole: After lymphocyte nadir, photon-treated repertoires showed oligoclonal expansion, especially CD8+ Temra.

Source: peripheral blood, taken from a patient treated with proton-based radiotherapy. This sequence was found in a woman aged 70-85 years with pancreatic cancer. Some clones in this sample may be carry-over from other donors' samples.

The CDR3 DNA reads TGTGCCAGCAGTGGGACCGCGGCTAACTATGGCTACACCTTC. This gives the protein CASSGTAANYGYTF. The chain uses TRBV6-1 and TRBJ1-2; no clear D. The CDR3 is 14 residues long. Trimming took 4 bases from V and 0 from J, leaving 9 bases between them. Germline CDR1 and CDR2: MNHNS and SASEGT.